This passage covers 28 T cell receptor beta chains from one sample sequenced in a study of blood T cell repertoires in COVID-19. The protocol was immunoSEQ multiplex PCR, while the TCRdb copy is restricted to in-frame clones and leaves out a portion. The sample yields some 200,000 clones, roughly 88% seen once. The sample taken for sequencing was peripheral blood. These receptors were taken from a middle-aged man with active or convalescent COVID-19.

This sequence joins TRBV11-2 and TRBJ2-2, with 10 bases that match TRBD2. The CDR3 extends over 18 amino acids. Looked up from germline, CDR1 is SGHAT and CDR2 is FQNNGV. The ends lost 5 bases at V and 2 bases at J; junction bases unmatched: 11. The CDR3 sequence is CASSPIRASGGNTGELFF. In DNA, the CDR3 is TGTGCCAGCAGCCCAATAAGGGCTAGCGGGGGAAACACCGGGGAGCTGTTTTTT.

V gene TRBV18 combines with J gene TRBJ1-5; D is perhaps TRBD1 (6 bases). The CDR3 has 15 residues. Trimming removed 4 bases at V and 7 bases at J, with 17 bases between. Germline loops: CDR1 KGHSH, CDR2 LQKENI. The CDR3 nucleotides are TGTGCCAGCTCACTATCTACAGGGTCAGGGCAGCCCCAGCATTTT. Its translation is CASSLSTGSGQPQHF. Full variable domain (rest looked up from reference TRBV18 and TRBJ1-5): NAGVMQNPRHLVRRRGQEARLRCSPMKGHSHVYWYRQLPEEGLKFMVYLQKENIIDESGMPKERFSAEFPKEGPSILRIQQVVRGDSAAYFCASSLSTGSGQPQHFGDGTRLSIL.

The V and J genes are TRBV6-2 or TRBV6-3 and TRBJ1-5; TRBD1 is a possible D gene (5 bases). The germline CDR1 and CDR2 sequences are MNHEY and SVGEGT. CDR3 length: 14 amino acids. Trimming removed 4 bases at V and 4 bases at J, with 11 bases between. CDR3 DNA sequence: TGTGCCAGCAGTTCGAGGACACCAAATCAGCCCCAGCATTTT. As protein: CASSSRTPNQPQHF.

The chain is built from TRBV2 and TRBJ2-7, with a possible D match to TRBD1 (5 bases). The germline V and J ends were trimmed by 2 bases and 1 base, with 6 bases remaining between them. Germline V gives CDR1 SNHLY, CDR2 FYNNEI. The CDR3 extends over 13 amino acids. The CDR3 DNA reads TGTGCCAGCAGTGAAACAGGTTCCTACGAGCAGTACGTC. Protein product: CASSETGSYEQYV.

V usage is TRBV10-3 and J usage is TRBJ1-2, with D possibly matching TRBD1 (6 bases). The CDR3 runs 14 residues. V lost 4 bases and J lost 7, with 16 bases in between. Germline V gene lookup returns CDR1 ENHRY and CDR2 SYGVKD. In nucleotides, the CDR3 is TGTGCCATCAGTGTGGACAGTAAAGGGGGTGGCTACACCTTC. Its protein product is CAISVDSKGGGYTF.

The chain is built from TRBV9 and TRBJ2-7, with a possible D match to TRBD2 (6 bases). V lost 0 bases and J lost 3, with 13 bases in between. CDR3 length equals 15 residues. Germline V gene sequence: CDR1 SGDLS, CDR2 YYNGEE. The CDR3 protein is CASSVGSGSFYEQYF. The CDR3 DNA sequence: TGTGCCAGCAGCGTAGGTTCCGGGAGTTTCTACGAGCAGTACTTC.

This chain's CDR3 is CASSLRDRANNEQFF. The CDR3 DNA sequence: TGTGCCAGCAGCCTCCGGGACAGGGCTAACAATGAGCAGTTCTTC. V and J are TRBV7-2 and TRBJ2-1; 9 bases align to TRBD1. Losses at the gene ends were 5 bases for V and 5 bases for J; bases not matched to a gene: 7. Looked up from germline, CDR1 is SGHTA and CDR2 is FQGNSA. This CDR3 contains 15 residues.

The chain links TRBV29-1 to TRBJ2-2; D might be TRBD1 or TRBD2, each matching 6 bases. The V end lost 7 bases, the J end lost 2 bases, and 11 bases lay between the germline ends. Germline-derived CDR1 and CDR2 are SQVTM and ANQGSEA. The CDR3 is 13 residues long. This CDR3 is CSGGASNTGELFF. CDR3 DNA sequence: TGCAGCGGGGGGGCTTCCAACACCGGGGAGCTGTTTTTT.

V and J are TRBV4-3 and TRBJ2-7; perhaps TRBD2 as D (5 bases). CDR3 length: 14 residues. V was pared by 0 bases and J by 3 bases, with 9 bases between. Germline CDR1 reads LGHNA; CDR2 reads YSLEER. The CDR3 region is CASSQERADYEQYF. The CDR3 DNA reads TGCGCCAGCAGCCAAGAACGAGCGGACTACGAGCAGTACTTC.

The genes are TRBV11-2 and TRBJ2-7; weak D call: TRBD2 (6 bases). V was shortened by 2 bases and J by 2 bases, with 10 bases between the two germline ends. The V gene's germline CDR1 is SGHAT and CDR2 FQNNGV. This CDR3 contains 14 residues. The CDR3 nucleotides read TGTGCCAGCAGCTTAATAGCGGCTACCTACGAGCAGTACTTC. Its translation: CASSLIAATYEQYF.

The V call is TRBV7-2, the J call TRBJ2-3; 11 nucleotides line up with TRBD2. The CDR3 has 12 amino acids. Germline trimming cut 11 bases from V and 13 bases from J; bases unmatched to any gene: 11. Per germline, CDR1 SGHTA and CDR2 FQGNSA. CDR3 amino acids: CACAPLAGAEYF. As DNA, the CDR3 is TGTGCCTGCGCACCACTAGCGGGGGCCGAGTATTTT.

The chain carries TRBV11-2 and TRBJ2-7, with 7 bases identical to TRBD1. V was clipped by 4 bases and J by 1 base; unmatched bases: 1. The CDR3 totals 13 residues. Germline V gene sequence: CDR1 SGHAT, CDR2 FQNNGV. The CDR3 DNA reads TGTGCCAGCAGCTCGGACAGGTCCTACGAGCAGTACGTC. Protein product: CASSSDRSYEQYV.

This sequence joins TRBV18 and TRBJ1-1; D call uncertain. V lost 2 bases and J lost 2, with 6 bases in between. The CDR3 length is 13 residues. Germline V gene data show CDR1 as KGHSH and CDR2 as LQKENI. Here the CDR3 reads CASSPGPNTEAFF. The CDR3 region has the DNA TGTGCCAGCTCACCAGGGCCCAACACTGAAGCTTTCTTT.

This clone was found once. The rearrangement uses TRBV14 and TRBJ1-5; no reliable D call. Trimming cost V 8 bases and J 6 bases, with 23 bases left between them. Germline CDR1 and CDR2: SGHDN and FVKESK. This CDR3 has 16 residues. In DNA, the CDR3 is TGTGCCAGCTTAATCGGGTATCGGGAAAAAAGTCAGCCCCAGCATTTT. This codes for CASLIGYREKSQPQHF. The variable domain in full, completed from reference TRBV14 and TRBJ1-5, reads EAGVTQFPSHSVIEKGQTVTLRCDPISGHDNLYWYRRVMGKEIKFLLHFVKESKQDESGMPNNRFLAERTGGTYSTLKVQPAELEDSGVYFCASLIGYREKSQPQHFGDGTRLSIL.

The chain has TRBV18 and TRBJ1-2; D ambiguous. The CDR3 length is 16 residues. Germline CDR1 reads KGHSH; CDR2 reads LQKENI. The V gene lost 3 bases and the J gene lost 4 bases, with 18 bases spanning the gap. The CDR3: CASSPAPAALPYGYTF. Here the CDR3 DNA reads TGTGCCAGCTCACCCGCTCCCGCGGCACTCCCCTATGGCTACACCTTC.

This chain links TRBV11-2 with TRBJ2-4; 8 bases match TRBD2. CDR1 and CDR2 (germline): SGHAT, FQNNGV. V lost 5 bases and J lost 7; bases outside the gene matches: 16. The CDR3 runs to 17 residues. CDR3 in amino acids: CASSPGSIGGGRNIQYF. The CDR3 nucleotides read TGTGCCAGCAGCCCCGGGTCTATCGGGGGGGGCCGGAACATTCAGTACTTC.

This clone came up a few times. The chain is built from TRBV6-2 or TRBV6-3 and TRBJ2-2; D uncertain. CDR1 and CDR2 (germline): MNHEY, SVGEGT. CDR3 length equals 11 residues. V was trimmed by 5 bases and J by 9 bases, leaving 7 bases between them. CDR3 bases: TGTGCCAGCAGTCCCCTACGGGAGCTGTTTTTT. Translated, it gives CASSPLRELFF.

There are a few counts of this clone. The chain is built from TRBV7-2 and TRBJ2-1; 8 bases map to TRBD2. CDR1 and CDR2 (germline): SGHTA, FQGNSA. This CDR3 comprises 16 residues. V lost 2 bases and J lost 8; bases outside the gene matches: 11. CDR3 region: CASSLSWSGGGHEQFF. The DNA for the CDR3 is TGTGCCAGCAGCTTATCTTGGAGCGGGGGAGGGCATGAGCAGTTCTTC. The full variable domain, completed using reference TRBV7-2 and TRBJ2-1, is GAGVSQSPSNKVTEKGKDVELRCDPISGHTALYWYRQSLGQGLEFLIYFQGNSAPDKSGLPSDRFSAERTGGSVSTLTIQRTQQEDSAVYLCASSLSWSGGGHEQFFGPGTRLTVL.

This clone has just a few counts. The CDR3 DNA reads TGTGCCAGCAGCCAAGATAACAGGGGGAACTATGGCTACACCTTC. Amino acid sequence: CASSQDNRGNYGYTF. The rearrangement uses TRBV14 and TRBJ1-2; 8 positions agree with TRBD1. The CDR3 is made up of 15 amino acids. In germline, CDR1 is SGHDN, CDR2 FVKESK. J was trimmed by 2 bases and V by 0 bases; bases with no gene match: 2.

This clone was recorded once. A read error may account for a junction end that differs from germline. This chain joins TRBV7-9 and TRBJ1-2; 8 bases line up with TRBD1. Per germline, CDR1 SEHNR and CDR2 FQNEAQ (reference sequence). The CDR3 is made up of 14 amino acids. CDR3: CASSTQDRARIQAF. DNA for the CDR3: TGTGCCAGCAGCACGCAGGACAGGGCAAGAATACAAGCCTTC.

The V and J genes are TRBV4-3 and TRBJ1-1, with D tentatively TRBD1 (6 bases). The CDR3 extends over 15 amino acids. The ends were cut back, 4 bases at V and 3 bases at J, with 15 bases in the middle. Germline CDR1 is LGHNA and CDR2 is YSLEER. CDR3 protein: CASSPDQGLDTEAFF. The CDR3 nucleotides read TGCGCCAGCAGCCCGGATCAGGGGTTGGACACTGAAGCTTTCTTT.

The chain recombines TRBV28 with TRBJ1-2, with unresolved D. Trimming shortened V by 4 bases and J by 4 bases, and 13 bases separated the two germline ends. This CDR3 region has 14 residues. Per the germline V gene, CDR1 is MDHEN and CDR2 is SYDVKM. The CDR3, as DNA: TGTGCCAGCAGTTCCCAGTCCCTTACCTATGGCTACACCTTC. It is translated as CASSSQSLTYGYTF.

The chain recombines TRBV28 with TRBJ2-3; D is perhaps TRBD2 (5 bases). The germline gives CDR1 MDHEN, CDR2 SYDVKM. This CDR3 is built from 14 residues. V lost 3 bases, J lost 9 bases, and 16 bases lay in between. CDR3 bases: TGTGCCAGCAGTTTGGATCGGGGAATCATAACGCAGTATTTT. It codes for CASSLDRGIITQYF.

The rearrangement joins TRBV5-1 to TRBJ2-2, with TRBD2 matching over 8 bases. CDR1 and CDR2 (germline): SGHRS, YFSETQ. CDR3 length: 17 residues. Germline trimming cut 5 bases from V and 3 bases from J; bases unmatched to any gene: 12. As DNA, the CDR3 is TGCGCCAGCAGGCGAGCGGGAGATCTCCTGGACACCGGGGAGCTGTTTTTT. Amino acid sequence: CASRRAGDLLDTGELFF.

The chain links TRBV23-1 to TRBJ1-6; TRBD1 matches at 7 bases. TRBV23-1 is an ORF; its function is uncertain. The ends lost 3 bases at V and 4 bases at J; junction bases unmatched: 0. This CDR3 has 14 residues. CDR3 sequence: CASSQDRYNSPLHF. CDR3 nucleotide sequence: TGCGCCAGCAGTCAGGACAGGTATAATTCACCCCTCCACTTT.

This clone was seen more than once but under ten times. The rearrangement uses TRBV18 and TRBJ2-6; D unclear. The germline V gene encodes CDR1 KGHSH and CDR2 LQKENI. This CDR3 has 17 residues. V was pared by 2 bases and J by 0 bases, with 11 bases between. CDR3 region: CASSPESLSSGANVLTF. CDR3 coding DNA: TGTGCCAGCTCACCAGAGTCCCTGAGCTCTGGGGCCAACGTCCTGACTTTC.

This chain joins TRBV28 and TRBJ1-1; 7 bases line up with TRBD1. V lost 7 bases to trimming and J lost 7 bases; unmatched junction nucleotides: 12. CDR1 is MDHEN, CDR2 SYDVKM, per germline. The CDR3 length is 14 residues. The CDR3 loop reads CASTVVGGYLEAFF. The CDR3 coding sequence is TGTGCCAGCACTGTAGTAGGGGGCTACCTTGAAGCTTTCTTT.

A single count supports this clone. The rearrangement links TRBV11-2 to TRBJ1-3, with 7 bases lining up with TRBD1. Trimming removed 5 bases from V and 4 bases from J; junction bases left unmatched: 8. The CDR3 consists of 15 residues. CDR1 is SGHAT, CDR2 FQNNGV, per germline. The CDR3 nucleotides read TGTGCCAGCAGCCCTCCCCGGACAGGAGGAAACACCATATATTTT. This translates into CASSPPRTGGNTIYF.